Shown below are 10 T cell receptor beta chains from a single sample sequenced in a study of OX40 agonist ivuxolimab in advanced cancers. Measured with immunoSEQ multiplex PCR; TCRdb has only the in-frame clones, and not every one. There are about 79,000 clones in the sample; roughly 94% occur only once, and over 8.5% lies in the top ten. The material sequenced was CD4+ or CD8+ T cells sorted from blood, taken in a trial of the OX40 agonist ivuxolimab. The source of these receptors is an adult with an advanced solid tumor such as melanoma, head and neck, liver or kidney cancer.

The genes are TRBV2 and TRBJ1-4, with a tentative D call TRBD1 (6 bases). The CDR3 spans 18 residues. Germline V lookup: CDR1 SNHLY, CDR2 FYNNEI. V was clipped by 2 bases and J by 0 bases, with 16 bases between them. The CDR3 loop reads CASSETRAGAATNEKLFF. DNA for the CDR3: TGTGCCAGCAGTGAAACACGGGCGGGGGCGGCAACTAATGAAAAACTGTTTTTT.

V is TRBV28 and J is TRBJ1-5; D remains unclear. Germline CDR1 reads MDHEN; CDR2 reads SYDVKM. The CDR3 has 13 amino acids. V lost 6 bases to trimming and J lost 2 bases, with 8 bases between them. The CDR3 sequence is CASSYEGNQPQHF. The CDR3 DNA reads as TGTGCCAGCAGCTACGAGGGCAATCAGCCCCAGCATTTT.

This chain joins TRBV2 and TRBJ1-5; a weak D match, TRBD1 (6 bases). Germline V gene sequence: CDR1 SNHLY, CDR2 FYNNEI. This CDR3 spans 13 amino acids. The germline V and J ends were trimmed by 4 bases and 3 bases, with 7 bases remaining between them. In nucleotides, the CDR3 is TGTGCCAGCAGTGCAGGGGTCAATCAGCCCCAGCATTTT. It is translated as CASSAGVNQPQHF.

The J gene is TRBJ2-1, the V gene TRBV7-9, with 7 positions matching TRBD1. Germline CDR1 SEHNR, CDR2 FQNEAQ (reference sequence). The CDR3 is 15 residues long. Trimming cost V 4 bases and J 7 bases; bases outside gene matches: 10. The CDR3 coding sequence is TGTGCCAGCAGCTATACCGGGACAGCGACGAATGAGCAGTTCTTC. Protein product: CASSYTGTATNEQFF.

This chain connects TRBV4-3 to TRBJ2-1, with 9 bases fitting TRBD2. The CDR3 length is 17 residues. Germline V gene data show CDR1 as LGHNA and CDR2 as YSLEER. V gave up 0 bases and J gave up 6 bases; unmatched junction bases: 9. CDR3 coding DNA: TGCGCCAGCAGCCAAGATCGGGGACTAGCAGGGTTCAATGAGCAGTTCTTC. Translation gives CASSQDRGLAGFNEQFF.

The rearrangement uses TRBV4-1 and TRBJ1-6, with TRBD1 identical over 8 bases. J lost 7 bases, V lost 4 bases, and 9 bases had no gene match. The CDR3 is 16 residues long. CDR1 and CDR2 (germline): MGHRA, YSYEKL. CDR3 amino acids: CASSLAGGVGNSPLHF. The CDR3 DNA reads as TGCGCCAGCAGCCTAGCAGGGGGCGTAGGGAATTCACCCCTCCACTTT.

This clone has only one observation. The rearrangement joins TRBV27 to TRBJ2-3; tentative D call: TRBD1 (6 bases). This CDR3 comprises 13 residues. The V end lost 6 bases, the J end lost 2 bases, and 9 bases lay between the germline ends. The germline CDR1 and CDR2 sequences are MNHEY and SMNVEV (reference sequence). The CDR3 reads CASSDRNTDTQYF. The CDR3 DNA follows: TGTGCCAGCAGCGACAGGAACACAGATACGCAGTATTTT.

The chain has TRBV19 and TRBJ1-2, with 8 bases lining up with TRBD1. The germline V gene encodes CDR1 LNHDA and CDR2 SQIVND (reference sequence). The CDR3 contains 15 residues. The ends lost 3 bases at V and 7 bases at J; junction bases unmatched: 10. As DNA, the CDR3 is TGTGCCAGTAGTATCCCGACAGGGGCGCTCCCTGGCTACACCTTC. It specifies CASSIPTGALPGYTF.

V is TRBV2 and J is TRBJ2-3; D perhaps matches TRBD2 (6 bases). V lost 4 bases, J lost 5 bases, and 19 bases lay in between. The CDR3 is made up of 16 amino acids. Per the germline V gene, CDR1 is SNHLY and CDR2 is FYNNEI. The CDR3 bases are TGTGCCAGCAGTGGGGGGGAGGACTTAGTGGAAGATACGCAGTATTTT. Protein sequence: CASSGGEDLVEDTQYF.

The chain is built from TRBV15 and TRBJ2-7; D is ambiguous. Between the trimmed V and J ends, which lost 3 bases and 5 bases, there was a span of 11 bases. The CDR3 length is 13 residues. The germline V gene encodes CDR1 LNHNV and CDR2 YYDKDF (reference sequence). CDR3 in DNA: TGTGCCACCAGCAGGCGTGGTACTGACGAGCAGTACTTC. Amino acids: CATSRRGTDEQYF.